This T cell receptor beta chain was recorded in a study of T-cell reconstitution after alpha-beta-depleted transplantation in children (dated by TCRdb to between 2015 and 2016). With respect to the entire study: Using TCR repertoire profiling, the study quantitatively followed how T-cell immune reconstitution unfolded in children after TCRalphabeta/CD19-depleted allogeneic hematopoietic cell transplantation.

The CDR3 goes from the cysteine to the phenylalanine over 14 residues. The read is trimmed to its CDR3 DNA, 42 bases read in frame from base 1. V loses 1 base, J loses 2 bases, and the germline ends lie 12 bases apart. For CDR1 and CDR2, the germline V gene (reference sequence) lists DFQATT and SNEGSKA. Library preparation was by PCR. The sequencer listed for this sample is Illumina HiSeq 2500. Molecular barcoding was employed in the preparation of TCR libraries, with unique molecular identifiers being used to normalize TCRbeta repertoire quantification. Starting from the raw public reads, TCRdb applied fastp trimming at Q25, assembled clones with MiXCR and retained in-frame beta chains. Identical CDR3 protein sequences are pooled into one entry, listed with their most common genes and DNA. The sample profile shows about 120,000 distinct CDR3 sequences; over 9% of them were found once. 8% to 9.5% of the sample is in the top ten clones.

This clonotype appeared many times. The specificity of this receptor is unknown. Within one base of it there is no much larger clone, and no base qualities were kept. This specimen consisted of PBMCs from the stem cell graft donor, obtained from the stem cell graft. The sequence came from a human donor who donated a stem cell graft to a child with acute lymphoblastic leukemia. The V gene is TRBV20-1 and the J gene is TRBJ2-7; the D segment cannot be called with confidence. The DNA is as follows: TGCAGTGCTAGAGCGCCAACTGGAGCCTACGAGCAGTACTTC. Translated, it gives CSARAPTGAYEQYF.